This T cell receptor beta chain was sequenced in a study of blood T cells in healthy people across ages. Worth noting for this clonotype: The junction and the germline gene differ at one end; a read error may be behind it.

The CDR3 sequence is 15 residues long. From germline, CDR1 is SEHNR and CDR2 FQNEAQ (reference sequence). Using a J-beta primer mix together with a sample-barcoded 5' primer, a second PCR was run for 7 to 11 cycles. From the 5' RACE reads, TCRdb called clonotypes with MiXCR, one entry per CDR3 protein. Among just under 750,000 distinct CDR3 sequences listed, about 24% were seen once. The V and J genes are TRBV7-9 and TRBJ2-5; 12 bases align to TRBD2. This TCR was recovered from a man between 70 and 80 years old in good health. Sequencing was performed on blood. This CDR3 is CASSLGTSGMDEQFF. CDR3 bases: TGTGCCAGCAGCTTAGGGACTAGCGGGATGGATGAGCAATTCTTC.